The clone carrying this T cell receptor (beta chain) has only a few counts. Its antigen is not known. CDR1 and CDR2 from the germline V gene are SGHRS and YFSETQ. Trimming at V came to 9 bases and at J to 7 bases, leaving 15 bases not matched to a gene. CDR3 length equals 14 residues. TCRdb called the reads again in MiXCR, with one record for every CDR3 protein. Of about 42,000 distinct CDR3 sequences listed, 10% to 15% are singletons. This specimen belongs to a study of type 1 regulatory T cells. Study context: An in vitro protocol generated T-allo10, a Tr1-enriched, alloantigen-specific CD4 T cell product.

Findings and limits, study-wide: Compared with non-type 1 regulatory T cells, type 1 regulatory T cells showed a more restricted TCR repertoire.

The rearrangement links TRBV5-1 to TRBJ1-1; TRBD1 matches 7 bases. The TCR comes from a human donor in good health. Input material: cultured non-Tr1 T cells, either the whole culture or a sorted T cell fraction (not recorded which). The CDR3 reads CATKMRTGGGEAFF. DNA of the CDR3: TGCGCCACAAAGATGAGGACAGGCGGGGGTGAAGCTTTCTTT.